Following are 10 T cell receptor beta chains from one sample sequenced in a study of persistence of HIV-infected CD4 T cells. These receptors have no known antigen. Overlapping HIV-1 Gag 15-mer peptides at about 1 ug per peptide per mL were used. Sorting selected CD4+ T cells upregulating both CD40 ligand and CD69. The immunoSEQ assay was version 4, run in survey mode. Only in-frame clones appear in the TCRdb table, and some are missing; sequencing was by immunoSEQ multiplex PCR. This repertoire shows tens of thousands of clones, 70% found once; its top ten account for 1.4%. The starting material was CD4+ T cells sorted from PBMCs after approximately 19-hour stimulation, obtained from a patient who received antiretroviral therapy. Source of these receptors: an adult man with HIV who was CMV-seropositive.

The chain is built from TRBV19 and TRBJ2-7; a weak D match, TRBD1 (6 bases). CDR1 and CDR2 from the germline V gene are LNHDA and SQIVND (reference sequence). This CDR3 is 15 amino acids long. V was pared by 5 bases and J by 0 bases, with 14 bases between. CDR3 loop: CASSVTGRSSYEQYF. The CDR3 bases are TGTGCCAGTAGTGTCACAGGGAGAAGCTCCTACGAGCAGTACTTC.

The chain employs TRBV20-1 and TRBJ2-7, with TRBD1 identical over 10 bases. The V gene's germline CDR1 is DFQATT and CDR2 SNEGSKA (reference sequence). The CDR3 loop spans 14 amino acids. V was pared by 3 bases and J by 4 bases, with 6 bases of the junction left unmatched. The CDR3 nucleotides are TGCAGTGCTAGTTTGGGGGACAGGGGTTACGAGCAGTACTTC. It translates to CSASLGDRGYEQYF.

Only a few counts were recorded for this clone. V gene TRBV28 combines with J gene TRBJ2-5; no reliable D call. The CDR3 has 13 residues. V was clipped by 4 bases and J by 5 bases, with 11 bases between them. Per germline, CDR1 MDHEN and CDR2 SYDVKM. The CDR3 bases are TGTGCCAGCAGTTCCCCAGCATTGGAGACCCAGTACTTC. Translating it yields CASSSPALETQYF.

The V and J genes are TRBV6-5 and TRBJ1-1; unclear D gene. The CDR3 contains 11 residues. V lost 9 bases to trimming and J lost 5 bases, with 10 bases between them. The germline gives CDR1 MNHEY, CDR2 SVGAGI. The DNA for the CDR3 is TGTGCCAGTAGACTCCCAACTGAAGCTTTCTTT. It yields the protein CASRLPTEAFF.

The genes are TRBV27 and TRBJ2-7; 10 bases map to TRBD2. With V trimmed by 3 bases and J by 3 bases, 14 bases remained unmatched. CDR3 length: 18 amino acids. In germline, CDR1 is MNHEY, CDR2 SMNVEV (reference sequence). The CDR3 here is CASSFRLAGAKSSYEQYF. Written as DNA, the CDR3 is TGTGCCAGCAGTTTTCGGCTAGCGGGGGCCAAGAGTAGCTACGAGCAGTACTTC.

This clone was counted a single time. The genes are TRBV6-4 and TRBJ2-1, with a possible D match to TRBD2 (5 bases). The length of the CDR3 is 12 residues. Germline CDR1 is MRHNA and CDR2 is SNTAGT. Trimming stripped 8 bases from V and 9 bases from J, with 14 bases between. CDR3 sequence: CASGSQSGEQFF. The DNA of the CDR3 is TGTGCCAGCGGGAGCCAGTCTGGTGAGCAGTTCTTC.

The chain has TRBV28 and TRBJ1-3; 7 bases align to TRBD1. Germline trimming cut 2 bases from V and 4 bases from J; bases unmatched to any gene: 2. The germline gives CDR1 MDHEN, CDR2 SYDVKM. This CDR3 contains 14 residues. DNA of the CDR3: TGTGCCAGCAGTTTAGGAGGGGGCGGAAACACCATATATTTT. Translated: CASSLGGGGNTIYF.

This clone is labeled medium-sized. The CDR3 coding sequence is TGTGCCAGCAGTCCGACAGAAAACACTGAAGCTTTCTTT. Amino acids: CASSPTENTEAFF. This chain connects TRBV6-5 to TRBJ1-1, with D perhaps matching TRBD1 (5 bases). Germline loops: CDR1 MNHEY, CDR2 SVGAGI. Between the trimmed V and J ends, which lost 5 bases and 2 bases, there was a span of 9 bases. CDR3 length equals 13 residues.

CDR3 DNA: TGTGCCAGCAGCCTCCACCAGGCGTTGGGCTCCTACGAGCAGTACTTC. This codes for CASSLHQALGSYEQYF. The chain recombines TRBV7-2 with TRBJ2-7, with D hard to call. Looked up from germline, CDR1 is SGHTA and CDR2 is FQGNSA. V gave up 5 bases and J gave up 0 bases, with 17 bases separating them. The CDR3 extends over 16 amino acids.

By its share, this clone is medium-sized (0.01 to 0.1%). This chain links TRBV3-1 (or the pseudogene TRBV3-2) with TRBJ1-2, with 8 bases matching TRBD1. With V trimmed by 6 bases and J by 4 bases, 10 bases remained unmatched. Looked up from germline, CDR1 is LGHDT and CDR2 is YNNKEL (reference sequence). The CDR3 totals 15 residues. The CDR3 bases are TGTGCCAGCAGACCGATGGACAGGGAGAGCTATGGCTACACCTTC. This encodes CASRPMDRESYGYTF.